The 31 T cell receptor beta chains below come from one sample, sequenced in a study of shared clonotypes between healthy human individuals. Data came from immunoSEQ multiplex PCR; TCRdb stores just in-frame clones and leaves some out. Of some 95,000 clones in the sample, 67% were seen once. Sequencing input: memory CD8+ T cells sorted from blood. Subset of the sample: CD45RO+ cells pooled with CCR7-negative TemRA cells. Receptor source: a man between 25 and 39 years old in good health.

The chain carries TRBV5-4 and TRBJ2-1; either TRBD1 or TRBD2 may fit D (6 bases each). V was clipped by 4 bases and J by 7 bases, with 15 bases between them. The CDR3 is 14 residues long. Germline CDR1 is SGHNT and CDR2 is YYREEE (reference sequence). In DNA form, the CDR3 reads TGTGCCAGCAGCCCCGTGGGGGGCGGGAATGAGCAGTTCTTC. This sequence encodes CASSPVGGGNEQFF.

The sample holds one count of this clone. The chain couples TRBV5-5 to TRBJ1-4; D possibly corresponds to TRBD1 (5 bases). In germline, CDR1 is SGHKS, CDR2 YYEKEE (reference sequence). V gave up 6 bases and J gave up 0 bases, with 15 bases separating them. The CDR3 has 16 residues. The CDR3 region has the DNA TGTGCCAGCAACGTTGTGGGGACCGCAACTAATGAAAAACTGTTTTTT. It codes for CASNVVGTATNEKLFF.

To note about this clone: A far larger clone lies a single base away; this is likely a read error. Other DNA sequences in the sample encode the same CDR3. This rearrangement joins TRBV6-5 to TRBJ2-7, with 11 positions matching TRBD1. CDR1 and CDR2 from the germline V gene are MNHEY and SVGAGI. V shed 6 bases and J 3 bases; nucleotides not matched to a gene: 4. The CDR3 is 14 amino acids. This CDR3 reads CASSAGTGGYEQYF. CDR3 nucleotides: TGTGCCAGCAGCGCCGGGACAGGGGGCTACGAGCAGTACTTC.

The gene calls are TRBV5-5 and TRBJ2-7; D perhaps matches TRBD1 (5 bases). Germline V gene data show CDR1 as SGHKS and CDR2 as YYEKEE (reference sequence). Trimming shortened V by 4 bases and J by 2 bases, and 25 bases separated the two germline ends. The length of the CDR3 is 18 residues. CDR3 nucleotides: TGTGCCAGCAGCCCAAATCGGACACACGCAGTCAACCCCTACGAGCAGTACTTC. Residues: CASSPNRTHAVNPYEQYF.

The V call is TRBV28, the J call TRBJ1-2, with a tentative D call TRBD1 (5 bases). This CDR3 region has 16 residues. Germline assignment: CDR1 MDHEN and CDR2 SYDVKM. The germline V and J ends were trimmed by 5 bases and 8 bases, with 24 bases remaining between them. This chain's CDR3 is CASSPPLGVGLWGYTF. The CDR3 DNA sequence: TGTGCCAGCAGTCCCCCTCTAGGCGTGGGACTTTGGGGCTACACCTTC.

The sample holds one count of this clone. The rearrangement joins TRBV19 to TRBJ1-2; D not resolved. Germline CDR1 is LNHDA and CDR2 is SQIVND (reference sequence). This CDR3 spans 16 amino acids. Deletions cut 2 bases from V and 4 bases from J, with 17 bases between. CDR3 DNA sequence: TGTGCCAGTAGTATAATCCCCTTCGGGATGGGCTATGGCTACACCTTC. Protein: CASSIIPFGMGYGYTF.

This chain links TRBV11-2 with TRBJ2-1; 12 positions agree with TRBD2. Per the germline V gene, CDR1 is SGHAT and CDR2 is FQNNGV. This CDR3 contains 16 residues. The trim removed 5 bases at V and 5 bases at J, leaving 7 bases unmatched. The CDR3: CASSLWTSGTNNEQFF. The CDR3 DNA is TGTGCCAGCAGCCTATGGACTAGCGGGACTAACAATGAGCAGTTCTTC.

The V gene is TRBV5-1, the J gene TRBJ2-7; weak D call: TRBD1 (6 bases). V lost 4 bases, J lost 0 bases, and 14 bases lay in between. This CDR3 has 15 amino acids. Germline V gives CDR1 SGHRS, CDR2 YFSETQ. CDR3 loop: CASSPRGDNSYEQYF. DNA for the CDR3: TGCGCCAGCAGCCCCCGTGGGGACAACTCCTACGAGCAGTACTTC.

The rearrangement links TRBV6-6 to TRBJ2-7; 7 nucleotides line up with TRBD2. With V trimmed by 6 bases and J by 3 bases, 2 bases remained unmatched. Germline lookup yields CDR1 MNHNY and CDR2 SVGAGI (reference sequence). The CDR3 contains 12 residues. CDR3 loop: CASRASGYEQYF. The CDR3 DNA sequence: TGTGCCAGCAGGGCTAGCGGCTACGAGCAGTACTTC.

This clone showed up just a few times. The chain couples TRBV30 to TRBJ1-5; 9 bases are a match to TRBD1. Germline V CDR1 and CDR2: GTSNPN, SVGIG (reference sequence). The V and J ends lost 5 bases and 0 bases, in that order; junction bases with no gene match: 2. This CDR3 contains 14 residues. Here the CDR3 DNA reads TGTGCCTGGGGGACAGGGATTAGCAATCAGCCCCAGCATTTT. It codes for CAWGTGISNQPQHF.

Turning to this clone: Other nucleotide sequences in the sample specify the same CDR3. The chain carries TRBV27 and TRBJ2-4; tentative D call: TRBD1 (6 bases). The CDR3 has 17 residues. CDR1 MNHEY and CDR2 SMNVEV come from the germline V gene (reference sequence). Trimming removed 0 bases at V and 2 bases at J, with 14 bases between. The CDR3 DNA sequence: TGTGCCAGCAGTTTATCAGCAGGCAGGGGTCCCAAAAACATTCAGTACTTC. Translating it yields CASSLSAGRGPKNIQYF.

CDR3 sequence: CASSMTMGQGFYEQYF. CDR3 bases: TGTGCCAGTAGTATGACCATGGGACAGGGTTTCTACGAGCAGTACTTC. The chain employs TRBV19 and TRBJ2-7, with TRBD1 matching over 9 bases. The V segment lost 3 bases and the J segment 3 bases; nucleotides outside the gene matches: 9. The CDR3 covers 16 residues. Germline assignment: CDR1 LNHDA and CDR2 SQIVND (reference sequence).

The V call is TRBV28, the J call TRBJ1-5, with TRBD1 identical over 10 bases. Germline V lookup: CDR1 MDHEN, CDR2 SYDVKM. J was trimmed by 5 bases and V by 3 bases; bases with no gene match: 10. The CDR3 length is 17 residues. The CDR3 DNA follows: TGTGCCAGCAGTTTCGAGACAGGGGGCGCGCTCGATCAGCCCCAGCATTTT. Its translation is CASSFETGGALDQPQHF. Variable domain in full (rest from reference TRBV28 and TRBJ1-5): DVKVTQSSRYLVKRTGEKVFLECVQDMDHENMFWYRQDPGLGLRLIYFSYDVKMKEKGDIPEGYSVSREKKERFSLILESASTNQTSMYLCASSFETGGALDQPQHFGDGTRLSIL.

This clone was seen just once. CDR3 bases: TGTGCCAGCAGCTTTATCGGTAAACAGAAGCTTCAAGAGACCCAGTACTTC. This sequence encodes CASSFIGKQKLQETQYF. The V and J genes are TRBV7-9 and TRBJ2-5; D is ambiguous. The CDR3 extends over 17 amino acids. In germline, CDR1 is SEHNR, CDR2 FQNEAQ (reference sequence). V was pared by 3 bases and J by 2 bases, with 19 bases between.

By sample fraction, this clone is medium-sized. The chain links TRBV29-1 to TRBJ2-5; D unresolved. Germline V gene data show CDR1 as SQVTM and CDR2 as ANQGSEA. The ends were cut back, 1 base at V and 5 bases at J, with 11 bases in the middle. The CDR3 consists of 13 residues. CDR3 nucleotides: TGCAGCGTTGAAGTCGACCTCGGGGAGACCCAGTACTTC. It translates to CSVEVDLGETQYF.

The chain has TRBV25-1 and TRBJ1-1; possibly TRBD1 for D (5 bases). V gave up 4 bases and J gave up 4 bases, with 10 bases separating them. Germline V gene lookup returns CDR1 MGHDK and CDR2 SYGVNS. CDR3 length equals 13 residues. The chain's CDR3 is CASSGGPGTEAFF. The CDR3 coding sequence is TGTGCCAGCAGTGGGGGACCAGGCACTGAAGCTTTCTTT. The variable domain in full, with the rest retrieved from reference TRBV25-1 and TRBJ1-1, is EADIYQTPRYLVIGTGKKITLECSQTMGHDKMYWYQQDPGMELHLIHYSYGVNSTEKGDLSSESTVSRIRTEHFPLTLESARPSHTSQYLCASSGGPGTEAFFGQGTRLTVV.

This clone appeared many times. The V and J genes are TRBV6-5 and TRBJ2-7; TRBD2 matches 10 bases. The CDR3 covers 14 residues. Germline values: CDR1 MNHEY, CDR2 SVGAGI. V trimming: 5 bases; J trimming: 6 bases; junction bases outside the gene matches: 7. The CDR3 DNA reads as TGTGCCAGCAGTCCCCTAGCGGGAGCAGGCGAGCAGTACTTC. It encodes CASSPLAGAGEQYF.

V gene TRBV6-5 combines with J gene TRBJ2-5, with D unresolved. V was pared by 10 bases and J by 1 base, with 16 bases between. In germline, CDR1 is MNHEY, CDR2 SVGAGI. This CDR3 region has 14 residues. CDR3 region: CANWGETVQETQYF. CDR3 sequence (DNA): TGTGCCAACTGGGGTGAGACGGTCCAAGAGACCCAGTACTTC.

The rearrangement uses TRBV5-1 and TRBJ1-1, with 8 nucleotides matching TRBD1. Per germline, CDR1 SGHRS and CDR2 YFSETQ. The CDR3 length is 15 residues. The ends lost 0 bases at V and 1 base at J; junction bases unmatched: 2. The CDR3 DNA reads TGCGCCAGCAGCTTGGTGGGGACAGGGAACACTGAAGCTTTCTTT. Its translation: CASSLVGTGNTEAFF.

The rearrangement joins TRBV2 to TRBJ1-1; no definite D call. CDR1 and CDR2 from the germline V gene are SNHLY and FYNNEI. The CDR3 covers 11 residues. Trimming stripped 6 bases from V and 7 bases from J, with 9 bases between. The DNA for the CDR3 is TGTGCCAGCAGGGAACAAATTGAAGCTTTCTTT. This sequence encodes CASREQIEAFF.

This clone was picked up a small number of times. J is TRBJ1-1 and V is TRBV4-3, with D uncertain. CDR3 length: 15 amino acids. The V gene's germline CDR1 is LGHNA and CDR2 YSLEER. V shed 0 bases and J shed 4 bases, with 12 bases lying between them. The CDR3 bases are TGCGCCAGCAGCCAAGAAAAATACGCTGTCACTGAAGCTTTCTTT. It yields the protein CASSQEKYAVTEAFF.

This clone was observed a handful of times. The chain combines TRBV19 with TRBJ1-5; a possible D gene is TRBD1 (5 bases). CDR3 length equals 15 residues. Germline V gives CDR1 LNHDA, CDR2 SQIVND (reference sequence). With 0 bases removed from V and 5 bases from J, the gap between germline ends came to 11 bases. The CDR3 bases are TGTGCCAGTAGTATAGAAATGGGGGACCATCAGCCCCAGCATTTT. Translating gives CASSIEMGDHQPQHF.

This sequence joins TRBV18 and TRBJ2-2; 7 bases align to TRBD1. V lost 2 bases, J lost 5 bases, and 5 bases stayed unmatched. The CDR3 loop spans 15 amino acids. Germline V gene lookup returns CDR1 KGHSH and CDR2 LQKENI. CDR3 region: CASSPAGTATGELFF. CDR3 sequence (DNA): TGTGCCAGCTCACCAGCAGGGACAGCGACCGGGGAGCTGTTTTTT.

The J gene is TRBJ2-4, the V gene TRBV2, with TRBD2 identical over 9 bases. V lost 7 bases, J lost 5 bases, and 6 bases stayed unmatched. The V gene's germline CDR1 is SNHLY and CDR2 FYNNEI. There are 14 residues in the CDR3. CDR3 DNA sequence: TGTGCCAGCACCCTGACTAGCGGCGAAAACATTCAGTACTTC. This translates into CASTLTSGENIQYF. The variable domain in full, with the rest retrieved from reference TRBV2 and TRBJ2-4, is EPEVTQTPSHQVTQMGQEVILRCVPISNHLYFYWYRQILGQKVEFLVSFYNNEISEKSEIFDDQFSVERPDGSNFTLKIRSTKLEDSAMYFCASTLTSGENIQYFGAGTRLSVL.

The chain carries TRBV19 and TRBJ2-2; 14 bases map to TRBD2. The CDR3 length is 18 residues. Germline trimming cut 4 bases from V and 4 bases from J; bases unmatched to any gene: 8. Germline-derived CDR1 and CDR2 are LNHDA and SQIVND (reference sequence). The CDR3 nucleotides are TGTGCCAGTAGTAAGCGGGGACTAGCGGGAGATCCCACCGGGGAGCTGTTTTTT. Its protein product is CASSKRGLAGDPTGELFF.

The chain uses TRBV7-8 and TRBJ2-3; D could derive from TRBD1 or TRBD2 (6 bases each). The CDR3 is 15 residues long. The germline V gene encodes CDR1 SGHVS and CDR2 FQNEAQ. Trimming pared 4 bases from V and 3 bases from J, leaving 14 bases between. CDR3 loop: CASSSVGGRTDTQYF. The DNA for the CDR3 is TGTGCCAGCAGCTCCGTAGGGGGGAGGACAGATACGCAGTATTTT. The entire variable domain, with the rest obtained from reference TRBV7-8 and TRBJ2-3, is as follows: GAGVSQSPRYKVAKRGQDVALRCDPISGHVSLFWYQQALGQGPEFLTYFQNEAQLDKSGLPSDRFFAERPEGSVSTLKIQRTQQEDSAVYLCASSSVGGRTDTQYFGPGTRLTVL.

The chain combines TRBV6-1 with TRBJ1-5, with D tentatively TRBD1 (6 bases). V lost 10 bases and J lost 5, with 15 bases in between. CDR1 MNHNS and CDR2 SASEGT come from the germline V gene. This CDR3 has 13 amino acids. The CDR3: CATSDSFDQPQHF. In DNA form, the CDR3 reads TGTGCCACCTCGGACAGCTTTGATCAGCCCCAGCATTTT.

This clone was observed once. The chain links TRBV28 to TRBJ2-1; 12 nucleotides agree with TRBD2. Germline lookup yields CDR1 MDHEN and CDR2 SYDVKM. This CDR3 is built from 16 residues. V shed 6 bases, J shed 8 bases, and the junction held 11 bases outside the gene matches. The CDR3 nucleotides read TGTGCCAGCAGCTACCTGACTAGCGGGAGCAGCTATGAGCAGTTCTTC. Translated, it gives CASSYLTSGSSYEQFF.

V and J are TRBV5-1 and TRBJ1-2; weak D call: TRBD1 (5 bases). The CDR3 length is 14 residues. CDR1 is SGHRS and CDR2 is YFSETQ in the germline V gene. Trimming removed 0 bases at V and 8 bases at J, with 14 bases between. The CDR3, as DNA: TGCGCCAGCAGCTTGGGGGGCGCGGGTGAAGGCTACACCTTC. Translated: CASSLGGAGEGYTF.

This clone was detected only once. V gene TRBV21-1 combines with J gene TRBJ1-6. TRBV21-1 is a pseudogene segment. This CDR3 comprises 17 residues. The CDR3 region is CASSTGLHIHHNSPLHF. DNA for the CDR3: TGTGCCAGCAGTACGGGGCTACACATACATCATAATTCACCCCTCCACTTT.

This chain connects TRBV19 to TRBJ2-7, with TRBD2 identical over 13 bases. V dropped 8 bases and J dropped 4; count of bases not matched to a gene: 8. The CDR3 is 15 amino acids. CDR1 is LNHDA and CDR2 is SQIVND in the germline V gene (reference sequence). DNA for the CDR3: TGTGCCAGTTCTGGACTAGCGGGAGATACTTACGAGCAGTACTTC. Translation gives CASSGLAGDTYEQYF.